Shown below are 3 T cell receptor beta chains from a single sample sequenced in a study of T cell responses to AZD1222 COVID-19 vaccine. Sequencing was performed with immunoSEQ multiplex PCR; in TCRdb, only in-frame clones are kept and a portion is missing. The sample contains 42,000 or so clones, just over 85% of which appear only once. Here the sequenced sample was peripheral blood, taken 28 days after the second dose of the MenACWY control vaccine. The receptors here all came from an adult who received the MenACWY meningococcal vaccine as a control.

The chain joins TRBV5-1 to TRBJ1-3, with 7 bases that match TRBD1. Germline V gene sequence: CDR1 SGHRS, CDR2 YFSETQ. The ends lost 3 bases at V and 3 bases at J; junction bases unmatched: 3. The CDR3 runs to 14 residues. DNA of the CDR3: TGCGCCAGCAGCTACACAGGGGATGGAAACACCATATATTTT. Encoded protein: CASSYTGDGNTIYF.

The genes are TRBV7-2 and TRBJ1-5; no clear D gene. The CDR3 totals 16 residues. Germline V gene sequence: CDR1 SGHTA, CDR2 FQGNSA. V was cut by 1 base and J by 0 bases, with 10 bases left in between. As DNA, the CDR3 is TGTGCCAGCAGCTTAGACAGACTCTTTAGCAATCAGCCCCAGCATTTT. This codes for CASSLDRLFSNQPQHF.

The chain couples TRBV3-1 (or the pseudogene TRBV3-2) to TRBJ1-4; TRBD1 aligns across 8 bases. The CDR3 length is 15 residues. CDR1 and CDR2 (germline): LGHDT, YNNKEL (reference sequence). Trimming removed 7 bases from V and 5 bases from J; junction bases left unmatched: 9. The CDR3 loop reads CASTNDRGGNEKLFF. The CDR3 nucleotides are TGTGCCAGCACCAACGACAGGGGAGGGAATGAAAAACTGTTTTTT.